The 14 T cell receptor beta chains below come from one sample, sequenced in a study of blood T cell repertoires in COVID-19. Assay used: immunoSEQ multiplex PCR; TCRdb lists only in-frame clones, some missing. The sample comprises about 170,000 clones, around 89% of which are singletons, and approximately 0.8% rests with the top ten. Sequencing used PBMCs or T cells enriched from blood (not recorded which). These TCRs come from a woman younger than 35 who had recovered from COVID-19.

V and J are TRBV5-5 and TRBJ1-5; D might be TRBD1 (5 bases). The ends were cut back, 3 bases at V and 3 bases at J, with 13 bases in the middle. Germline V gives CDR1 SGHKS, CDR2 YYEKEE (reference sequence). The CDR3 is 15 amino acids. CDR3 in DNA: TGTGCCAGCAGCTACCTACAGGAGTCCAATCAGCCCCAGCATTTT. Translated: CASSYLQESNQPQHF.

This clone was found once. The chain employs TRBV7-2 and TRBJ1-1; the D is unclear. CDR1 is SGHTA and CDR2 is FQGNSA in the germline V gene. The CDR3 covers 14 residues. V was trimmed by 4 bases and J by 1 base, leaving 10 bases between them. CDR3 region: CASSYQTPNTEAFF. The CDR3, as DNA: TGTGCCAGCAGCTACCAGACACCGAACACTGAAGCTTTCTTT.

This clone was counted only a few times. The CDR3 sequence: CASSLDGQGFGEQFF. CDR3 sequence (DNA): TGCGCCAGCAGCTTAGACGGACAGGGTTTTGGTGAGCAGTTCTTC. The gene calls are TRBV5-1 and TRBJ2-1, with 8 bases fitting TRBD1. The trim removed 2 bases at V and 9 bases at J, leaving 10 bases unmatched. The CDR3 sequence is 15 residues long. Germline V lookup: CDR1 SGHRS, CDR2 YFSETQ.

A few counts support this clone. This chain connects TRBV5-1 to TRBJ2-1, with 11 bases identical to TRBD2. The V gene's germline CDR1 is SGHRS and CDR2 YFSETQ. After removal of 4 bases from V and 5 bases from J, the junction contained 17 bases not matched to a gene. The CDR3 length is 19 residues. The CDR3 sequence is CASSGAGTSGPWGNNEQFF. The CDR3 DNA sequence: TGCGCCAGCAGCGGAGCCGGGACTAGCGGACCTTGGGGGAACAATGAGCAGTTCTTC.

The chain links TRBV6-6 to TRBJ1-2, with D unclear. Germline assignment: CDR1 MNHNY and CDR2 SVGAGI (reference sequence). The CDR3 has 15 amino acids. The V end lost 5 bases, the J end lost 4 bases, and 17 bases lay between the germline ends. CDR3 DNA: TGTGCCAGCAGTCGATCTCTGAGGGTTTTCTATGGCTACACCTTC. It yields the protein CASSRSLRVFYGYTF.

This chain joins TRBV10-3 and TRBJ2-1; TRBD2 agrees at 12 bases. The CDR3 spans 15 residues. Trimming at V came to 7 bases and at J to 5 bases, leaving 6 bases not matched to a gene. Germline V gives CDR1 ENHRY, CDR2 SYGVKD. This CDR3 reads CAITPSGRANNEQFF. CDR3 DNA sequence: TGTGCCATCACCCCTAGCGGGAGGGCAAACAATGAGCAGTTCTTC.

The chain joins TRBV27 to TRBJ1-1, with D unresolved. Germline assignment: CDR1 MNHEY and CDR2 SMNVEV (reference sequence). This CDR3 comprises 13 residues. V lost 5 bases and J 0 bases, leaving 7 bases between the germline ends. CDR3 nucleotides: TGTGCCAGCAGTCAGCGAATGAACACTGAAGCTTTCTTT. Protein: CASSQRMNTEAFF.

This clone appeared a single time. The chain employs TRBV3-1 (or the pseudogene TRBV3-2) and TRBJ2-5, with a possible D match to TRBD1 (6 bases). V was clipped by 1 base and J by 4 bases, with 19 bases between them. Per the germline V gene, CDR1 is LGHDT and CDR2 is YNNKEL (reference sequence). The CDR3 sequence is 17 residues long. The CDR3 region has the DNA TGTGCCAGCAGCCAAGGACGCGGACAGCCTGGGGGAGAGACCCAGTACTTC. Protein product: CASSQGRGQPGGETQYF.

The chain has TRBV6-5 and TRBJ2-2, with D perhaps TRBD1 (6 bases). Germline lookup yields CDR1 MNHEY and CDR2 SVGAGI. V shed 8 bases and J shed 5 bases, with 18 bases lying between them. This CDR3 has 15 residues. CDR3 amino acids: CASRGRGPLTGELFF. As DNA, the CDR3 is TGTGCCAGCCGAGGCAGGGGTCCTCTTACCGGGGAGCTGTTTTTT.

V usage is TRBV27 and J usage is TRBJ1-4; D is possibly TRBD1 (6 bases). Deletions cut 8 bases from V and 7 bases from J, with 23 bases between. Per the germline V gene, CDR1 is MNHEY and CDR2 is SMNVEV (reference sequence). CDR3 length: 16 amino acids. CDR3 protein: CASAGQRLGVGEKLFF. As DNA, the CDR3 is TGTGCCAGCGCCGGACAGAGGCTCGGGGTTGGTGAAAAACTGTTTTTT.

The J gene is TRBJ2-3, the V gene TRBV7-2; 9 bases line up with TRBD1. From germline, CDR1 is SGHTA and CDR2 FQGNSA. J lost 4 bases, V lost 5 bases, and 19 bases had no gene match. The CDR3 has 19 residues. The CDR3 reads CASSPTGGRASRRADTQYF. The CDR3 nucleotides are TGTGCCAGCAGCCCTACAGGGGGCCGGGCCTCACGTCGGGCAGATACGCAGTATTTT.

V is TRBV11-2 and J is TRBJ2-1; tentatively, D is TRBD2 (5 bases). Germline values: CDR1 SGHAT, CDR2 FQNNGV. The CDR3 is 15 amino acids. V dropped 4 bases and J dropped 2 bases, with 12 bases sitting between them. This chain's CDR3 is CASSYLTGAYNEQFF. The CDR3, as DNA: TGTGCCAGCAGCTATCTTACCGGGGCCTACAATGAGCAGTTCTTC.

This chain joins TRBV28 and TRBJ1-1, with a possible D match to TRBD1 (6 bases). This CDR3 contains 14 residues. CDR1 MDHEN and CDR2 SYDVKM come from the germline V gene. Trimming took 2 bases from V and 6 from J, leaving 13 bases between them. The CDR3 DNA sequence: TGTGCCAGCAGTTTACACAGGGAATCCGCTGAAGCTTTCTTT. Its protein is CASSLHRESAEAFF.

The chain links TRBV3-1 (or the pseudogene TRBV3-2) to TRBJ2-7; 9 nucleotides agree with TRBD1. The CDR3 spans 14 residues. Per the germline V gene, CDR1 is LGHDT and CDR2 is YNNKEL (reference sequence). Germline trimming cut 5 bases from V and 3 bases from J; bases unmatched to any gene: 5. The CDR3 protein is CASSAGTGFYEQYF. CDR3 DNA: TGTGCCAGCAGCGCCGGGACAGGGTTCTACGAGCAGTACTTC.